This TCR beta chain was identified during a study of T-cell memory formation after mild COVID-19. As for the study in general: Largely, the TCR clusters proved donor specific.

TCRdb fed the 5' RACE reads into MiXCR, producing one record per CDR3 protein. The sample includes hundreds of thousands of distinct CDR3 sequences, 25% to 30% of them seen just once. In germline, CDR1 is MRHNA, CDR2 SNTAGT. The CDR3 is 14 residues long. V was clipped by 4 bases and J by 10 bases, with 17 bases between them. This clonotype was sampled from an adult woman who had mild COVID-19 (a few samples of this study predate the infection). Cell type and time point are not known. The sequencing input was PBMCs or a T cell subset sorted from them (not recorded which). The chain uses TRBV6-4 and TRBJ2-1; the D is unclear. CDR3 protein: CASSVGTSVGEQFF. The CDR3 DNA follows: TGTGCCAGCAGTGTAGGAACGAGTGTGGGGGAGCAGTTCTTC.